One T cell receptor beta chain is described in this entry. Its antigen is unknown. The record has no base qualities; no much larger clone is one base away. Library generation was performed with the immunoSEQ multiplex PCR assay. As for the original processing: A statistical classification framework was built to diagnose cytomegalovirus status from the catalog of TCR beta chain sequences. TCRdb holds this immuneACCESS table with in-frame rearrangements only. Some clones are missing; in checked studies, unresolved V genes explain under half, and the rest has no known cause. V and J calls plus clone size are reproduced from that table; the DNA served to infer D and trimming. The sample table shows around 150,000 clones, and 84% are seen once. The ten top clones hold roughly a tenth of the sample. This specimen belongs to a study of cytomegalovirus exposure and HLA in healthy donors (dated by TCRdb to 2016 to 2017). Broadly, across the study: According to a later analysis, the 100 to 150 validation repertoires were produced on the same platform as the 700 or so repertoires of the first cohort. The aim of the study was to test whether cataloging public T cell receptors could identify signatures of past pathogen exposure. Along with the roughly 670-subject first cohort, a separate validation cohort of approximately 110 different subjects was used. The study combined high-throughput TCR immunosequencing, statistical association of individual TCRs with disease status, and machine learning to predict cytomegalovirus infection status.

Donors formed part of the validation cohort, which comprised 95 to 150 subjects and was distinct from the first cohort of several hundred subjects. From the cysteine through the phenylalanine, the CDR3 covers 15 amino acids. Only CDR3 DNA is held: 45 bases, read in frame from base 1. From V the trimming removes 4 bases and from J it removes 7 bases, while the gene matches leave 8 bases of the junction unaccounted for. The CDR1 and CDR2 encoded by the germline V gene are SGDLS and YYNGEE. General findings and caveats noted by the study authors: Cytomegalovirus status was reported to be diagnosed by the classifier with high specificity and sensitivity in both the original and validation cohorts. In vitro tests confirmed that a few of the cytomegalovirus-associated TCR beta chains recognize cytomegalovirus antigens. Most TCR sequences were observed very rarely across donors, whereas some public TCRs were present in many individuals. The validation cohort had no HLA typing available for a later analysis, so co-occurrence within that cohort was assessed over all 120 or so repertoires. Of the cluster scores, about 94% were above 0 in a later analysis, which found that TCRs clustered in the first cohort also tended to co-occur in the 120 validation repertoires. According to the authors, the approach could potentially be generalized to other disease states and immunological phenotypes. A total of 150 or so TCR beta chains were listed by the study as associated with cytomegalovirus.

The clonotype was recovered from a man aged 30 to 45 in good health and CMV-seropositive. Sequencing was performed on PBMCs. The chain employs TRBV9 and TRBJ1-4, and TRBD1 matches 9 of the central bases. This receptor carries the CDR3 CASSIGTGRSEKLFF. The bases are TGTGCCAGCAGCATCGGGACAGGGCGGAGTGAAAAACTGTTTTTT.